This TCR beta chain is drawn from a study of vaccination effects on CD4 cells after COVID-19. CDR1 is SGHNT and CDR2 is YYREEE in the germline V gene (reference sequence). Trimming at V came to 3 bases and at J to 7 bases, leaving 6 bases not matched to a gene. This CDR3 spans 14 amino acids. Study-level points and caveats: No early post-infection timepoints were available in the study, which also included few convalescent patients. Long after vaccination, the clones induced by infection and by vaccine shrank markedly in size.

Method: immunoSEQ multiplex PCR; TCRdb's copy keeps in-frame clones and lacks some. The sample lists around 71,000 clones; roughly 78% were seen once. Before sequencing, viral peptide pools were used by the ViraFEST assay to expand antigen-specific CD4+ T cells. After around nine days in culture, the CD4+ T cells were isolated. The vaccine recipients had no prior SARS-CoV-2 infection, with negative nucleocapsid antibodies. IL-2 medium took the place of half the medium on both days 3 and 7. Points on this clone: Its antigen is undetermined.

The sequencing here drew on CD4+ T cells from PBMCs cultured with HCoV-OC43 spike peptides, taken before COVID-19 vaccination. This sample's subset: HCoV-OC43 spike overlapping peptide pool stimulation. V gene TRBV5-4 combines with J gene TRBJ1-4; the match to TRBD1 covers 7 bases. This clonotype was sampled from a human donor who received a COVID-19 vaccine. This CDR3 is CASSSGGRGEKLFF. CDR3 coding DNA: TGTGCCAGCAGCTCAGGGGGTAGGGGTGAAAAACTGTTTTTT. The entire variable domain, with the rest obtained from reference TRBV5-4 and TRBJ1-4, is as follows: ETGVTQSPTHLIKTRGQQVTLRCSSQSGHNTVSWYQQALGQGPQFIFQYYREEENGRGNFPPRFSGLQFPNYSSELNVNALELDDSALYLCASSSGGRGEKLFFGSGTQLSVL.